This is a list of T cell receptor beta chains from one sample in a study of blood T cells in healthy people across ages. TCRdb processed the 5' RACE reads anew with MiXCR; each CDR3 protein has one entry. The repertoire includes approximately 940,000 distinct CDR3 sequences, about 48% of them detected once, and around 15% sits in the top ten. The sample was blood. Receptors were obtained from a man aged 25-40 years in good health. The CDR3 runs from the conserved cysteine through the conserved F or W. Fields, in order: CDR3 DNA, CDR3 protein, clone size, D gene, J gene, V gene. D genes are given only for firm matches. Only part of the rows carry a size: once, few, many, or a class if the clone is expanded.

CDR3nt: TGTGCCAGCAGCCAAGATCTAAGGACAGACGTCTATGGCTACACCTTC
CDR3aa: CASSQDLRTDVYGYTF
abundance: .
d_gene: .
j_gene: TRBJ1-2
v_gene: TRBV4-2

CDR3nt: TGTGCCAGCAGTGAAGCGGGGGGTTCCGGGGAGCTGTTTTTT
CDR3aa: CASSEAGGSGELFF
abundance: .
d_gene: TRBD2
j_gene: TRBJ2-2
v_gene: TRBV6-4

CDR3nt: TGCGCCAGCAGCTCTTCCATGACTAGCGGGGCCTACGAGCAGTACTTC
CDR3aa: CASSSSMTSGAYEQYF
abundance: few
d_gene: TRBD2
j_gene: TRBJ2-7
v_gene: TRBV5-1

CDR3nt: TGCAGTGCTAGCGAGACAGGGAGGTCAAAGCCCTATGGCTACACCTTC
CDR3aa: CSASETGRSKPYGYTF
abundance: .
d_gene: TRBD1
j_gene: TRBJ1-2
v_gene: TRBV20-1

CDR3nt: TGTGCCAGTAGTAAGGGAGGGGACCTCTACAATGAGCAGTTCTTC
CDR3aa: CASSKGGDLYNEQFF
abundance: .
d_gene: TRBD2
j_gene: TRBJ2-1
v_gene: TRBV19

CDR3nt: TGTGCCATCAGCCCGGGGGACACTGAAGCTTTCTTT
CDR3aa: CAISPGDTEAFF
abundance: .
d_gene: .
j_gene: TRBJ1-1
v_gene: TRBV10-3

CDR3nt: TGTGCCAGCAGTGAAGACTACCGCTCCTACGAGCAGTACTTC
CDR3aa: CASSEDYRSYEQYF
abundance: .
d_gene: .
j_gene: TRBJ2-7
v_gene: TRBV6-1

CDR3nt: TGTGCCAGCAGTTCCGGACGGACCTCCTACGAGCAGTACTTC
CDR3aa: CASSSGRTSYEQYF
abundance: .
d_gene: .
j_gene: TRBJ2-7
v_gene: TRBV12-3/TRBV12-4

CDR3nt: TGCAGTGCCGAGGTCCGGGACAGGGGGCTGAACACTGAAGCTTTCTTT
CDR3aa: CSAEVRDRGLNTEAFF
abundance: few
d_gene: TRBD1
j_gene: TRBJ1-1
v_gene: TRBV20-1

CDR3nt: TGTGCCATCAGTGAGTCGGGCAGGGTAGGCTACGAGCAGTACTTC
CDR3aa: CAISESGRVGYEQYF
abundance: .
d_gene: .
j_gene: TRBJ2-7
v_gene: TRBV10-3

CDR3nt: TGTGCCAGCAGTTTGGATGGGGATTCACCCCTCCACTTT
CDR3aa: CASSLDGDSPLHF
abundance: few
d_gene: .
j_gene: TRBJ1-6
v_gene: TRBV27

CDR3nt: TGCGCCAGCAGCGCCGGGACAGGTCCTAGCACAGATACGCAGTATTTT
CDR3aa: CASSAGTGPSTDTQYF
abundance: few
d_gene: TRBD1
j_gene: TRBJ2-3
v_gene: TRBV5-1

CDR3nt: TGTGCCAGCAGCCGGGCTAGCGGGGACAATGAGCAGTTCTTC
CDR3aa: CASSRASGDNEQFF
abundance: .
d_gene: TRBD2
j_gene: TRBJ2-1
v_gene: TRBV4-2

CDR3nt: TGTGCCACCAGCTACCAGGGGAGCTCCTACAATGAGCAGTTCTTC
CDR3aa: CATSYQGSSYNEQFF
abundance: few
d_gene: .
j_gene: TRBJ2-1
v_gene: TRBV15

CDR3nt: TGTGCCAGCAGCCAAGAAATGGCGGGCGGTGGCTACACCTTC
CDR3aa: CASSQEMAGGGYTF
abundance: few
d_gene: .
j_gene: TRBJ1-2
v_gene: TRBV3-1

CDR3nt: TGCGCCAGCAGCTTCTCAACGGGGATCACAGATACGCAGTATTTT
CDR3aa: CASSFSTGITDTQYF
abundance: .
d_gene: .
j_gene: TRBJ2-3
v_gene: TRBV5-1

CDR3nt: TGTGCCAGCAGCGTGGCTGACTCTAACTATGGCTACACCTTC
CDR3aa: CASSVADSNYGYTF
abundance: .
d_gene: .
j_gene: TRBJ1-2
v_gene: TRBV9

CDR3nt: TGTGCCAGCAGTGAAATGAACACTGAAGCTTTCTTT
CDR3aa: CASSEMNTEAFF
abundance: .
d_gene: .
j_gene: TRBJ1-1
v_gene: TRBV6-1

CDR3nt: TGCAGTGCCCTCGGGGGGGGCGGATCCTACGAGCAGTACTTC
CDR3aa: CSALGGGGSYEQYF
abundance: .
d_gene: TRBD2
j_gene: TRBJ2-7
v_gene: TRBV20-1

CDR3nt: TGTGCCAGCAGTTACCTGTCAGTATCCTACGAGCAGTACTTC
CDR3aa: CASSYLSVSYEQYF
abundance: .
d_gene: .
j_gene: TRBJ2-7
v_gene: TRBV6-5

CDR3nt: TGTGCCATCGCGGGGGCCGGGGAGACCCAGTACTTC
CDR3aa: CAIAGAGETQYF
abundance: .
d_gene: .
j_gene: TRBJ2-5
v_gene: TRBV28

CDR3nt: TGTGCCAGCAGCCCTGGACCGAATTCCTACGAGCAGTACTTC
CDR3aa: CASSPGPNSYEQYF
abundance: .
d_gene: .
j_gene: TRBJ2-7
v_gene: TRBV11-2

CDR3nt: TGTGCCAGCAGTTACCCCGGACAGGGTAACTATGGCTACACCTTC
CDR3aa: CASSYPGQGNYGYTF
abundance: .
d_gene: TRBD1
j_gene: TRBJ1-2
v_gene: TRBV6-2/TRBV6-3

CDR3nt: TGCGCCAGCAGTTACCCCGGACAGTATAGCAATCAGCCCCAGCATTTT
CDR3aa: CASSYPGQYSNQPQHF
abundance: .
d_gene: .
j_gene: TRBJ1-5
v_gene: TRBV6-2/TRBV6-3

CDR3nt: TGCAGTGCTAGACGAGAGGGCACCTACGAGCAGTACTTC
CDR3aa: CSARREGTYEQYF
abundance: .
d_gene: .
j_gene: TRBJ2-7
v_gene: TRBV20-1

CDR3nt: TGCGCCAGCAGCCCTGGAGTGAGGGGCACTGAAGCTTTCTTT
CDR3aa: CASSPGVRGTEAFF
abundance: .
d_gene: .
j_gene: TRBJ1-1
v_gene: TRBV5-1

CDR3nt: TGTGCCAGCAGTTCCGCGTACCAAGAGACCCAGTACTTC
CDR3aa: CASSSAYQETQYF
abundance: many
d_gene: .
j_gene: TRBJ2-5
v_gene: TRBV27

CDR3nt: TGCAGTGCTCTCCTCGGGGTGGGGGCGGCGGGCTACACCTTC
CDR3aa: CSALLGVGAAGYTF
abundance: .
d_gene: .
j_gene: TRBJ1-2
v_gene: TRBV20-1

CDR3nt: TGTGCCAGCAGCCTTCGTACGGCCATCTCGGGGACCGGGGAGCTGTTTTTT
CDR3aa: CASSLRTAISGTGELFF
abundance: .
d_gene: .
j_gene: TRBJ2-2
v_gene: TRBV7-9

CDR3nt: TGTGCCACTGTACAGGGGATCATTTCACCCCTCCACTTT
CDR3aa: CATVQGIISPLHF
abundance: few
d_gene: TRBD1
j_gene: TRBJ1-6
v_gene: TRBV6-1

CDR3nt: TGTGCCAGCAGCCAAATCTTACCGGGACAGGGCACCTACGAGCAGTACTTC
CDR3aa: CASSQILPGQGTYEQYF
abundance: .
d_gene: TRBD1
j_gene: TRBJ2-7
v_gene: TRBV5-5

CDR3nt: TGTGCCAGCAGTTTACCCGGGACAGGGGCCCGCTACGAGCAGTACTTC
CDR3aa: CASSLPGTGARYEQYF
abundance: few
d_gene: TRBD1
j_gene: TRBJ2-7
v_gene: TRBV6-2/TRBV6-3

CDR3nt: TGTGCCAGCAGCTCCAGGACCATTAGTAATTCACCCCTCCACTTT
CDR3aa: CASSSRTISNSPLHF
abundance: .
d_gene: .
j_gene: TRBJ1-6
v_gene: TRBV7-2

CDR3nt: TGCAGTGGCTGGGGATCTTTGAATTCACCCCTCCACTTT
CDR3aa: CSGWGSLNSPLHF
abundance: .
d_gene: .
j_gene: TRBJ1-6
v_gene: TRBV20-1

CDR3nt: TGTGCCATTGGACAGGGGGTCGAGCAGTACTTC
CDR3aa: CAIGQGVEQYF
abundance: few
d_gene: TRBD1
j_gene: TRBJ2-7
v_gene: TRBV10-3

CDR3nt: TGTGCCAGCAGTTACTCGGCGGCAGATACGCAGTATTTT
CDR3aa: CASSYSAADTQYF
abundance: few
d_gene: .
j_gene: TRBJ2-3
v_gene: TRBV6-5

CDR3nt: TGTGCCAGCAGCCCGTACACGAGGGAAGAATATGGCTACACCTTC
CDR3aa: CASSPYTREEYGYTF
abundance: .
d_gene: .
j_gene: TRBJ1-2
v_gene: TRBV7-9

CDR3nt: TGCAGCGTCTCGACAGGGATGAGCGAGACCCAGTACTTC
CDR3aa: CSVSTGMSETQYF
abundance: .
d_gene: TRBD1
j_gene: TRBJ2-5
v_gene: TRBV29-1

CDR3nt: TGTGCCAGCAGCCAGGATCGGCAGGGACCGGATACGCAGTATTTT
CDR3aa: CASSQDRQGPDTQYF
abundance: .
d_gene: .
j_gene: TRBJ2-3
v_gene: TRBV4-2

CDR3nt: TGCAGTGCCCAGAAAAGGGGAATTAGCGAGCAGTACTTC
CDR3aa: CSAQKRGISEQYF
abundance: .
d_gene: .
j_gene: TRBJ2-7
v_gene: TRBV20-1

CDR3nt: TGTGCCAGCAGCGCCCAGGGGGACACCATATATTTT
CDR3aa: CASSAQGDTIYF
abundance: .
d_gene: TRBD1
j_gene: TRBJ1-3
v_gene: TRBV9

CDR3nt: TGTGCCAGCAGTTACTCGAAGGCTAGAACTGAAGCTTTCTTT
CDR3aa: CASSYSKARTEAFF
abundance: few
d_gene: .
j_gene: TRBJ1-1
v_gene: TRBV6-2/TRBV6-3

CDR3nt: TGTGCCAGCACCCCCGGCGGCACAGATACGCAGTATTTT
CDR3aa: CASTPGGTDTQYF
abundance: many
d_gene: .
j_gene: TRBJ2-3
v_gene: TRBV6-5

CDR3nt: TGTGCCAGCAGCCAAGATGTGGGACAGTTCAGCTCCTACAATGAGCAGTACTTC
CDR3aa: CASSQDVGQFSSYNEQYF
abundance: once
d_gene: TRBD1
j_gene: TRBJ2-7
v_gene: TRBV14